This TCR beta chain was retrieved from a study of T cell responses to AZD1222 COVID-19 vaccine. Study-wide results and caveats: The reported proportion of spike-specific TCRs targeting unmutated variant regions was nearly half. Only a handful of individuals given AZD1222 were seropositive at baseline. Sampling that yielded the repertoires occurred only after the peak T cell response.

In germline, CDR1 is SGHRS, CDR2 YFSETQ. The CDR3 consists of 13 residues. The V end lost 0 bases, the J end lost 7 bases, and 8 bases lay between the germline ends. Sequencing used immunoSEQ multiplex PCR; TCRdb keeps in-frame clones, though not all of them. The sample holds under 150,000 clones, more than 85% seen once. With respect to this clone: Antigen unknown.

This clonotype was sampled from an adult in good health. The source material was peripheral blood, sampled on day 0 of AZD1222 vaccination. This chain connects TRBV5-1 to TRBJ2-1, with no clear D. The CDR3 bases are TGCGCCAGCAGCTTGGTAGGTGAAAATGAGCAGTTCTTC. It yields the protein CASSLVGENEQFF.